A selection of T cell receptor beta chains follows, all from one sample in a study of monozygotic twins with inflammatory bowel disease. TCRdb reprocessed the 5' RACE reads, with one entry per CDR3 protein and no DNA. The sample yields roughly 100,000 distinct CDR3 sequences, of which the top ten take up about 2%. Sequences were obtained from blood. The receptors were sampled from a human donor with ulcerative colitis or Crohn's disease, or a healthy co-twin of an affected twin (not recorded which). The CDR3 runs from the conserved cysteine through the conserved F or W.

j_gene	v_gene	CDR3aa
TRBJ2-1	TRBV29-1	CSSQLASSYNEQFF
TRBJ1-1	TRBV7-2	CASSFWGVGTEAFF
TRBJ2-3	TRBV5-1	CASSRRTGTSFFVDTQYF
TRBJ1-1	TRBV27	CASMPGRNTEAFF
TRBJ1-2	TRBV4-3	CASSLSLTDRAGYTF
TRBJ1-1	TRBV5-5	CASSRTGATEAFF
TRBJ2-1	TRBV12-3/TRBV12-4	CASSFFLAGDNEQFF
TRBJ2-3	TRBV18	CASSPRKLAGTTSTDTQYF
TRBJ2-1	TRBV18	CASSPAGGGPAEQFF
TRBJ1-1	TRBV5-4	CASSPNKGRNTEAFF
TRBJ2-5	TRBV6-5	CASRGGQETQYF
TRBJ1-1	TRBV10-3	CAISGTGETEAFF
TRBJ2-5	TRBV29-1	CSVVLGGRPETQYF
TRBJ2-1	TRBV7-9	CASSFYGSGNEQFF
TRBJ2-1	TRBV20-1	CSARDRQGRGNEQFF
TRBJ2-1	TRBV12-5	CASGLGVAGGNEQFF
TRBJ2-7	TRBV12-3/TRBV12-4	CASSLAAGTYEQYF
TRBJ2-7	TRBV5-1	CASSRTGTSGPEQYF
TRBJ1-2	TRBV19	CASSLVRQKTSYGYTF